These 16 T cell receptor beta chains originate from one sample sequenced in a study of T cells in Graves' hyperthyroidism and ophthalmopathy. There were TCR beta CDR3 regions amplified from RNA transcripts. The HTBI primer set drove a first-round RT-PCR of the TCR CDR3. TCRdb analysed the multiplex PCR reads with MiXCR anew, one entry per CDR3 protein. The sample has about 560,000 distinct CDR3 sequences; approximately 15% are singletons. Source material: blood. The receptors shown here come from a woman between 18 and 30 years old with Graves' hyperthyroidism.

The chain links TRBV20-1 to TRBJ2-7; weak D call: TRBD1 (6 bases). Germline V gene sequence: CDR1 DFQATT, CDR2 SNEGSKA (reference sequence). V lost 5 bases, J lost 3 bases, and 17 bases lay in between. The CDR3 is 14 amino acids. This CDR3 is CSALPNRARYEQYF. CDR3 sequence (DNA): TGCAGTGCTTTACCGAACAGGGCGCGCTACGAGCAGTACTTC.

This clonotype was seen only a few times. The chain joins TRBV7-9 to TRBJ1-1, with 8 positions matching TRBD1. Trimming cost V 4 bases and J 7 bases; bases outside gene matches: 8. CDR3 length: 14 residues. Germline CDR1 reads SEHNR; CDR2 reads FQNEAQ (reference sequence). CDR3 amino acids: CASSSLQGGSEAFF. The DNA of the CDR3 is TGTGCCAGCAGCTCACTACAGGGGGGCAGTGAAGCTTTCTTT.

This clonotype showed up just a few times. Relative to the germline gene, one junction end is altered; a read error may explain this. The chain recombines TRBV24-1 with TRBJ1-1; tentatively, D is TRBD1 (6 bases). Germline V gene data show CDR1 as KGHDR and CDR2 as SFDVKD. The CDR3 sequence is 13 residues long. CDR3 in DNA: TGTGCCACCAGTGATTTAGGGGGAACTGAAACTTTCTTT. The encoded protein is CATSDLGGTETFF.

This clonotype occurred many times. The chain links TRBV5-1 to TRBJ2-1, with D tentatively TRBD1 or TRBD2 (6 bases each). The germline CDR1 and CDR2 sequences are SGHRS and YFSETQ. The CDR3 contains 19 residues. Trimming took off 4 bases at V and 0 bases at J, with 23 bases between the two ends. The CDR3 sequence: CASSGGRTAGQGSYNEQFF. The DNA of the CDR3 is TGCGCCAGCAGCGGTGGACGGACAGCGGGCCAGGGCTCCTACAATGAGCAGTTCTTC.

This clonotype has a count of ten or more. The rearrangement links TRBV7-2 to TRBJ1-1, with unresolved D. V lost 5 bases, J lost 6 bases, and 19 bases lay in between. CDR3 length equals 15 residues. CDR1 is SGHTA, CDR2 FQGNSA, per germline. The CDR3 reads CASSPRRTAISEAFF. The CDR3 DNA reads TGTGCCAGCAGCCCCCGTCGGACCGCGATATCTGAAGCTTTCTTT.

This chain joins TRBV18 and TRBJ2-7, with unresolved D. Trimming removed 4 bases at V and 0 bases at J, with 10 bases between. CDR1 is KGHSH and CDR2 is LQKENI in the germline V gene. CDR3 length equals 14 residues. This CDR3 reads CASSLRRNSYEQYF. The CDR3 nucleotides read TGTGCCAGCTCACTTAGACGGAACTCCTACGAGCAGTACTTC.

This clonotype has a handful of counts. The chain employs TRBV6-1 and TRBJ2-3, with 11 bases lining up with TRBD2. Trimming took 7 bases from V and 6 from J; bases not matched to a gene: 6. CDR3 size: 14 residues. From germline, CDR1 is MNHNS and CDR2 SASEGT. CDR3 amino acids: CASTTSGGSDTQYF. For the CDR3, the DNA is TGTGCCAGCACCACTAGCGGGGGATCGGATACGCAGTATTTT.

This clonotype was counted a few times. The chain employs TRBV10-3 and TRBJ2-1; TRBD1 might be the D (5 bases). Trimming pared 3 bases from V and 8 bases from J, leaving 5 bases between. The CDR3 is made up of 11 amino acids. Germline CDR1 reads ENHRY; CDR2 reads SYGVKD. The CDR3 DNA reads as TGTGCCATCAGTGAAGGGGATGAGCAGTTCTTC. It translates to CAISEGDEQFF.

This clonotype occurred many times. This rearrangement joins TRBV3-1 to TRBJ1-2; D gene uncertain. This CDR3 region has 16 residues. With 0 bases removed from V and 1 base from J, the gap between germline ends came to 12 bases. Germline CDR1 reads LGHDT; CDR2 reads YNNKEL (reference sequence). The CDR3 is CASSQDLGRFNYGYTF. CDR3 DNA: TGTGCCAGCAGCCAAGATCTAGGCAGGTTTAACTATGGCTACACCTTC. The whole variable domain, filled in from reference TRBV3-1 and TRBJ1-2, reads DTAVSQTPKYLVTQMGNDKSIKCEQNLGHDTMYWYKQDSKKFLKIMFSYNNKELIINETVPNRFSPKSPDKAHLNLHINSLELGDSAVYFCASSQDLGRFNYGYTFGSGTRLTVV.

This clonotype came up many times. The rearrangement joins TRBV30 to TRBJ1-1, with 8 positions matching TRBD1. CDR3 size: 13 residues. Germline CDR1 reads GTSNPN; CDR2 reads SVGIG (reference sequence). After removal of 0 bases from V and 6 bases from J, the junction contained 3 bases not matched to a gene. The DNA of the CDR3 is TGTGCCTGGAGTGTGACAGGGGACTCTGAAGCTTTCTTT. Protein product: CAWSVTGDSEAFF.

Worth noting for this clonotype: A single base separates this from a much larger clone, so it may be a read error. The chain has TRBV12-3 or TRBV12-4 and TRBJ1-5; D remains ambiguous. V lost 5 bases and J 7 bases, leaving 12 bases between the germline ends. The CDR3 runs to 13 residues. The CDR3 bases are TGTGCCAGCAGTCCGAGTTCGGGCCAGCCCCAGCATTTT. Translating gives CASSPSSGQPQHF.

This chain uses TRBV5-1 with TRBJ2-6; perhaps TRBD2 as D (6 bases). Trimming took off 3 bases at V and 0 bases at J, with 16 bases between the two ends. In germline, CDR1 is SGHRS, CDR2 YFSETQ. The CDR3 extends over 18 amino acids. The CDR3 DNA reads TGCGCCAGCAGCTGGAGGGGTCCCACACCCTCTGGGGCCAACGTCCTGACTTTC. Its protein product is CASSWRGPTPSGANVLTF.

This clonotype came up many times. This CDR3 reads CASSEATGNEQFF. In DNA, the CDR3 is TGTGCCAGCAGCGAAGCGACAGGCAATGAGCAGTTCTTC. This chain connects TRBV7-9 to TRBJ2-1; D might be TRBD1 (6 bases). Germline V gene data show CDR1 as SEHNR and CDR2 as FQNEAQ (reference sequence). V lost 5 bases to trimming and J lost 6 bases, with 11 bases between them. This CDR3 has 13 residues.

This clonotype occurred many times. J is TRBJ1-2 and V is TRBV20-1, with D possibly being TRBD1 (5 bases). Germline-derived CDR1 and CDR2 are DFQATT and SNEGSKA (reference sequence). Deletions cut 3 bases from V and 2 bases from J, with 7 bases between. CDR3 length: 12 amino acids. CDR3 DNA: TGCAGTGCTAGTCGGGACAACTATGGCTACACCTTC. Translation: CSASRDNYGYTF.

The genes are TRBV10-3 and TRBJ1-5, with 9 bases that match TRBD1. Germline lookup yields CDR1 ENHRY and CDR2 SYGVKD. The V gene end was trimmed by 8 bases and the J gene end by 2 bases; junction bases not matched to a gene: 1. The CDR3 runs to 13 residues. The CDR3 DNA reads TGTGCCATCGGGGACAGGGGCAATCAGCCCCAGCATTTT. This codes for CAIGDRGNQPQHF.

This clonotype was detected many times. J is TRBJ2-3 and V is TRBV6-2 or TRBV6-3; D not resolved. The CDR3 sequence is 18 residues long. V was trimmed by 0 bases and J by 0 bases, leaving 16 bases between them. Looked up from germline, CDR1 is MNHEY and CDR2 is SVGEGT. The CDR3 nucleotides are TGTGCCAGCAGTTACTCCCCTCAACAACCGACTAGCACAGATACGCAGTATTTT. Its translation: CASSYSPQQPTSTDTQYF.